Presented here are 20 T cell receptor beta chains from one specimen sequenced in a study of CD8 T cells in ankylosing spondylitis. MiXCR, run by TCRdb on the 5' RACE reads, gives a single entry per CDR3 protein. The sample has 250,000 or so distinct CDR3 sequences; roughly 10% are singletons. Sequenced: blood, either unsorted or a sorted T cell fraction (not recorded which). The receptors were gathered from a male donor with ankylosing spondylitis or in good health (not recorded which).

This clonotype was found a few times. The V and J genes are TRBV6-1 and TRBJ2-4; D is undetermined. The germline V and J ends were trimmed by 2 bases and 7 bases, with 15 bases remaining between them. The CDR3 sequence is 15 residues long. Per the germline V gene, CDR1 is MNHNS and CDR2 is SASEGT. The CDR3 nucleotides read TGTGCCAGCAGTGAAATGCGGCAGTCTGCTAACATTCAGTACTTC. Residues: CASSEMRQSANIQYF.

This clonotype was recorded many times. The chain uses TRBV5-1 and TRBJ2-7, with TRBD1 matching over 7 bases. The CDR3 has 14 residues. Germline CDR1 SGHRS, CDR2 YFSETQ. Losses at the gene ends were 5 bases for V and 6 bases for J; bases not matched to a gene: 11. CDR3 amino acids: CASRPGQNFGEQYF. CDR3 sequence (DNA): TGCGCCAGCAGGCCGGGACAGAACTTTGGCGAGCAGTACTTC.

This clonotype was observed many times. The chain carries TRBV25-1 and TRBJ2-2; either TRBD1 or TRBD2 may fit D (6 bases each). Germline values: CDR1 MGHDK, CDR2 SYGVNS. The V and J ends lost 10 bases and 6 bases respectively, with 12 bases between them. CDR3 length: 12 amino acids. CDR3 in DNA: TGTGCCACCAGGGGAGGACCCGGGGAGCTGTTTTTT. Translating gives CATRGGPGELFF. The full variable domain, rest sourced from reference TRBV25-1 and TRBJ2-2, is EADIYQTPRYLVIGTGKKITLECSQTMGHDKMYWYQQDPGMELHLIHYSYGVNSTEKGDLSSESTVSRIRTEHFPLTLESARPSHTSQYLCATRGGPGELFFGEGSRLTVL.

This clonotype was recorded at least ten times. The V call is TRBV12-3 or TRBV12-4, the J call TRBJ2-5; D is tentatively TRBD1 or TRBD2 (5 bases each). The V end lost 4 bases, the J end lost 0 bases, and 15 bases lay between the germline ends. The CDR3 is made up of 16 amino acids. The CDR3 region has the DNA TGTGCCAGCAGTTACCAGGGAGCCTCATACCAAGAGACCCAGTACTTC. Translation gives CASSYQGASYQETQYF.

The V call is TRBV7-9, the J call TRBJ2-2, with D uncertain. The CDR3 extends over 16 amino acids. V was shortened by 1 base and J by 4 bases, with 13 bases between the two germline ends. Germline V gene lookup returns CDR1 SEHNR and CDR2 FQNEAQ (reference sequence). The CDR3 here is CASSLEQTLGTGELFF. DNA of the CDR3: TGTGCCAGCAGCTTAGAACAAACCCTAGGCACCGGGGAGCTGTTTTTT.

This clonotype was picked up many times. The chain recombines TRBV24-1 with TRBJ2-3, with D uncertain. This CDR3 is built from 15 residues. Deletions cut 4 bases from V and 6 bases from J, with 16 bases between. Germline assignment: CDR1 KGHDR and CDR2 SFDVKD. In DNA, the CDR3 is TGTGCCACCAGTGACCTTTCGGACGGTCCGGATACGCAGTATTTT. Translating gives CATSDLSDGPDTQYF.

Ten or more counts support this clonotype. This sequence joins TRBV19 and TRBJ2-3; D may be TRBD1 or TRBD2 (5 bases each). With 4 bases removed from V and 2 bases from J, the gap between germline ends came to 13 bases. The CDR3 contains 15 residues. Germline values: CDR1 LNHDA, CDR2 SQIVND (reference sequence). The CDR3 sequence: CASSKTGAHTDTQYF. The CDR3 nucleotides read TGTGCCAGTAGTAAGACCGGGGCCCACACAGATACGCAGTATTTT. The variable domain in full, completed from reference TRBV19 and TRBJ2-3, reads DGGITQSPKYLFRKEGQNVTLSCEQNLNHDAMYWYRQDPGQGLRLIYYSQIVNDFQKGDIAEGYSVSREKKESFPLTVTSAQKNPTAFYLCASSKTGAHTDTQYFGPGTRLTVL.

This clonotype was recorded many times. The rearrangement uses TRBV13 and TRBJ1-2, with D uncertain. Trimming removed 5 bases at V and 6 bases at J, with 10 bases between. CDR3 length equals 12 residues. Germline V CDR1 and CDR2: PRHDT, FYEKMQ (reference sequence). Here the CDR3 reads CASSPRVDGYTF. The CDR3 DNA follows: TGTGCCAGCAGCCCCCGTGTCGATGGCTACACCTTC.

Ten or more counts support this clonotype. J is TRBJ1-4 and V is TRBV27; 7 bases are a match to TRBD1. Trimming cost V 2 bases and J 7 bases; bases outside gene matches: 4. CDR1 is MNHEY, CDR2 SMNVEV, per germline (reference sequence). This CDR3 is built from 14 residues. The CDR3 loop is CASSLEGAGEKLFF. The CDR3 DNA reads TGTGCCAGCAGTTTAGAGGGGGCAGGTGAAAAACTGTTTTTT.

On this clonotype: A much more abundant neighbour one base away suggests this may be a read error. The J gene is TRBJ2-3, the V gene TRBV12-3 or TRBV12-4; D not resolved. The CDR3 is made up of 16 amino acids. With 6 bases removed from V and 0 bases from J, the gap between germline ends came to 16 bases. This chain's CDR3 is CASSPVRWASTDTQYF. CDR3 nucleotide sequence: TGTGCCAGCAGCCCCGTGCGGTGGGCTAGCACAGATACGCAGTATTTT.

CDR3 nucleotides: TGTGCCTGGAGTGTATCTATGCATGAGCAGTTCTTC. This encodes CAWSVSMHEQFF. The gene calls are TRBV30 and TRBJ2-1; no firm D call. Germline V gene sequence: CDR1 GTSNPN, CDR2 SVGIG (reference sequence). The CDR3 has 12 residues. Trimming pared 0 bases from V and 8 bases from J, leaving 8 bases between.

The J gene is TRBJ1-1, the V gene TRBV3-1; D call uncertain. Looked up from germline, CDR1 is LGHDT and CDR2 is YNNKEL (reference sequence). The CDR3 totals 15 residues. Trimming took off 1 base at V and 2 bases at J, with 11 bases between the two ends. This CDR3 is CASSQAASGNTEAFF. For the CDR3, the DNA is TGTGCCAGCAGCCAAGCCGCTTCAGGAAACACTGAAGCTTTCTTT. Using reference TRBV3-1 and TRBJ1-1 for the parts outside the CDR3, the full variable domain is DTAVSQTPKYLVTQMGNDKSIKCEQNLGHDTMYWYKQDSKKFLKIMFSYNNKELIINETVPNRFSPKSPDKAHLNLHINSLELGDSAVYFCASSQAASGNTEAFFGQGTRLTVV.

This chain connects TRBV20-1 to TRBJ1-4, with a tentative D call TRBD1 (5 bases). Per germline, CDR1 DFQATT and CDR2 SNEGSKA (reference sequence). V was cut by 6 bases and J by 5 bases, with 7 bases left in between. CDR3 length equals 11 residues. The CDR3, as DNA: TGCAGTGCACAGGAGAATGAAAAACTGTTTTTT. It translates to CSAQENEKLFF.

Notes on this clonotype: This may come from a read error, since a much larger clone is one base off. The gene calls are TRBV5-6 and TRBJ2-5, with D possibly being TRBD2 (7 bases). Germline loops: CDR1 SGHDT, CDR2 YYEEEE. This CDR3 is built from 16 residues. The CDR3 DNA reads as TGTGTCAGCAGCTTGGCGGCGGGGGCCGAACAAGAGACCCAGTACTTC. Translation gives CVSSLAAGAEQETQYF.

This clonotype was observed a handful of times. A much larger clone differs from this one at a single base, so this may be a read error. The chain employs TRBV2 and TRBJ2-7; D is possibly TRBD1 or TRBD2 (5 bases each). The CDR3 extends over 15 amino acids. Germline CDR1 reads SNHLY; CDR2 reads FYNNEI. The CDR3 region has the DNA TGTGTCAGCAGGCTAGCCCCAATAGGGGTCTACGAGCAGTACTTC. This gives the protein CVSRLAPIGVYEQYF. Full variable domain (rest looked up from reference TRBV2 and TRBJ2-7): EPEVTQTPSHQVTQMGQEVILRCVPISNHLYFYWYRQILGQKVEFLVSFYNNEISEKSEIFDDQFSVERPDGSNFTLKIRSTKLEDSAMYFCVSRLAPIGVYEQYFGPGTRLTVT.

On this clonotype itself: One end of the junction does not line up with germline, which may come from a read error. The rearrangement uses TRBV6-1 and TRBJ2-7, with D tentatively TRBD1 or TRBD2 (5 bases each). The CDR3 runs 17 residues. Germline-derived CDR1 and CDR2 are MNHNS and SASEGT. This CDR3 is CASTGTDAQSRLSEQYF. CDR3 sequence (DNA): TGTGCTAGCACCGGGACGGATGCCCAATCTCGGCTATCCGAGCAGTACTTC.

The CDR3 nucleotides read TGTGCCTGGAGGGGGGACAGCTCCATTAATGAAAAACTGTTTTTT. Translation gives CAWRGDSSINEKLFF. The chain is built from TRBV30 and TRBJ1-4, with 7 nucleotides matching TRBD1. Germline V gene data show CDR1 as GTSNPN and CDR2 as SVGIG (reference sequence). CDR3 length: 15 amino acids. With V trimmed by 3 bases and J by 4 bases, 8 bases remained unmatched.

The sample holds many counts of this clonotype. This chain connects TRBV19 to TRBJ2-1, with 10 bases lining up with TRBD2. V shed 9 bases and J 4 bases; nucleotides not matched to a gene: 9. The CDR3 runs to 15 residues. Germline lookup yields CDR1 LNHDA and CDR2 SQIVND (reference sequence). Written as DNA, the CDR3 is TGTGCCAGCGGGCCCCTACTAGCGGGATACAATGAGCAGTTCTTC. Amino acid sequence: CASGPLLAGYNEQFF.

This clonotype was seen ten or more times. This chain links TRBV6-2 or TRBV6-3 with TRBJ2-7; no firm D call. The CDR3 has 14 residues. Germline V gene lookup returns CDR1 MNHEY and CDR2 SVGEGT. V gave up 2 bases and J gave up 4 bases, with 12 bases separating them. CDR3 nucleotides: TGTGCCAGCAGTTACCCCGGATCCGGTTACGAGCAGTACTTC. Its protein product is CASSYPGSGYEQYF.

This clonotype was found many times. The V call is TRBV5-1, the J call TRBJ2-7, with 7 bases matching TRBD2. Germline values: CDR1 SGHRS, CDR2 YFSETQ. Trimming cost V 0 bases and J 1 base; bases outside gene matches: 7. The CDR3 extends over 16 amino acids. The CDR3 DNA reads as TGCGCCAGCAGCTTGGATCTGACTAGCCCTTCCTACGAGCAGTACTTC. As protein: CASSLDLTSPSYEQYF.